Below, one TCR beta chain is given with its context. The antigen is unknown. Germline trimming cut 6 bases from V and 1 base from J; bases unmatched to any gene: 0. The V gene's germline CDR1 is MNHEY and CDR2 SVGAGI. The CDR3 totals 14 residues. These data originate in a study of immune evolution from preneoplasia to lung adenocarcinoma. Study-level points and caveats: Later-stage lesions seemingly showed higher T cell density and diversity than normal lung.

Between about 2014 and 2018, patients underwent resection in Japan or China. Each case's diagnosis was confirmed by two pathologists on H&E. The repertoire was sequenced with immunoSEQ multiplex PCR; TCRdb's copy has only in-frame clones and lacks some. The repertoire holds roughly 5,700 clones, with just under 80% as singletons. This TCR came from a person aged 60 to 85 with lung adenocarcinoma. The sequenced sample consisted of FFPE minimally invasive lung adenocarcinoma tissue. V usage is TRBV6-5 and J usage is TRBJ2-1, with 10 bases matching TRBD1. This CDR3 reads CASRGQGSYNEQFF. CDR3 sequence (DNA): TGTGCCAGCAGGGGACAGGGGTCCTACAATGAGCAGTTCTTC.